The 5 T cell receptor beta chains given below trace back to one sample, sequenced in a study of breast tumors, draining lymph nodes, adjacent tissues. The lymph nodes were axillary draining lymph nodes from breast cancer patients. TCRdb re-called the multiplex PCR reads with MiXCR, one entry per CDR3 protein. The sample consists of more than 80,000 distinct CDR3 sequences, about 31% of them appearing once. The source material was axillary lymph node tissue. The origin of the receptors is a female donor with breast cancer. Some clones in this sample may be carry-over from other donors' samples.

Points on this clonotype: This may be a read error, as it is one base from a much larger clone. V is TRBV20-1 and J is TRBJ1-2; D is perhaps TRBD1 (5 bases). There are 13 residues in the CDR3. CDR1 and CDR2 from the germline V gene are DFQATT and SNEGSKA (reference sequence). The CDR3 nucleotides read TGCAGTGCTAGACCCCAGGGTCCTTATGCCTACACCTTC. Protein sequence: CSARPQGPYAYTF.

This chain connects TRBV27 to TRBJ1-1; D is perhaps TRBD1 (5 bases). Germline values: CDR1 MNHEY, CDR2 SMNVEV (reference sequence). This CDR3 has 16 amino acids. Trimming stripped 5 bases from V and 0 bases from J, with 16 bases between. The CDR3 DNA is TGTGCCAGCAGTCGAACCTGGGGGTCGATGAACACTGAAGCTTTCTTT. It encodes CASSRTWGSMNTEAFF.

This clonotype was counted at least ten times. The chain recombines TRBV18 with TRBJ2-5; 7 nucleotides agree with TRBD1. After removal of 4 bases from V and 5 bases from J, the junction contained 7 bases not matched to a gene. The CDR3 totals 14 residues. CDR1 and CDR2 from the germline V gene are KGHSH and LQKENI. CDR3 loop: CASSLQTGTETQYF. Written as DNA, the CDR3 is TGTGCCAGCTCACTACAGACAGGGACGGAGACCCAGTACTTC.

This clonotype occurred many times. This rearrangement joins TRBV2 to TRBJ2-2, with a tentative D call TRBD1 (7 bases). There are 14 residues in the CDR3. The germline V and J ends were trimmed by 6 bases and 7 bases, with 15 bases remaining between them. In germline, CDR1 is SNHLY, CDR2 FYNNEI. The CDR3 sequence: CASRRDRAGGELFF. DNA for the CDR3: TGTGCCAGCAGAAGGGACAGAGCGGGCGGGGAGCTGTTTTTT.

This clonotype has ten or more counts. The V gene is TRBV9, the J gene TRBJ2-5; 7 bases align to TRBD2. CDR3 length equals 15 residues. The junction had 6 bases not matched to a gene; V was cut back by 0 bases and J by 4 bases. Per germline, CDR1 SGDLS and CDR2 YYNGEE. For the CDR3, the DNA is TGTGCCAGCAGCGTAGCTGGCGGGGGTTCAGAGACCCAGTACTTC. It yields the protein CASSVAGGGSETQYF.